This TCR beta chain is drawn from a study of T cells in Graves' hyperthyroidism and ophthalmopathy. The CDR3 has 15 amino acids. CDR1 DFQATT and CDR2 SNEGSKA come from the germline V gene (reference sequence). The V gene end was trimmed by 0 bases and the J gene end by 9 bases; junction bases not matched to a gene: 6. Amplification of TCR beta CDR3 regions used RNA as the template. First-round RT-PCR of the TCR CDR3 relied on the HTBI primer set. TCRdb independently ran MiXCR on the multiplex PCR reads; one entry per CDR3 protein. The table has a few hundred thousand distinct CDR3 sequences, 15% seen once. The PBMCs were taken from about 9.7 ml of fresh peripheral blood.

This rearrangement joins TRBV20-1 to TRBJ2-1, with 12 bases that match TRBD2. The receptor was isolated from a woman aged 25 to 45 with Graves' hyperthyroidism. Sequenced sample: blood. CDR3 residues: CSARETSGSLLEQFF. CDR3 DNA: TGCAGTGCTAGAGAGACTAGCGGGAGTTTGCTTGAGCAGTTCTTC.